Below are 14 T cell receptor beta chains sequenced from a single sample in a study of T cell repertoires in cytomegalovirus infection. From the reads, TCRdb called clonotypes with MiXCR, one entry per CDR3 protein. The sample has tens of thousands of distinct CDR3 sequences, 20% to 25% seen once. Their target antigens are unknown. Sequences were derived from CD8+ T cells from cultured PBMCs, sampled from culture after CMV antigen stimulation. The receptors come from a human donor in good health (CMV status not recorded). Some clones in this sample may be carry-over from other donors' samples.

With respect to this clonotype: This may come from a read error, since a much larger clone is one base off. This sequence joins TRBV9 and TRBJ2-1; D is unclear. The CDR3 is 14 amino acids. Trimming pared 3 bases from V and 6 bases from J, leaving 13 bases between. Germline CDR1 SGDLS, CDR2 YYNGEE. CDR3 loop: CASSARGNSNEQFF. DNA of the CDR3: TGTGCCAGCAGCGCCCGTGGGAACTCCAATGAGCAGTTCTTC.

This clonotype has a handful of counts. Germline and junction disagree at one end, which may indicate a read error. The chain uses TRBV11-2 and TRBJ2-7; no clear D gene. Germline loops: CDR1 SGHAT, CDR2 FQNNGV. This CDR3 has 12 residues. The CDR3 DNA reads TGTGCCAGCAGCTTATTTCTCCGGACCTTGAGCTTC. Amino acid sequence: CASSLFLRTLSF.

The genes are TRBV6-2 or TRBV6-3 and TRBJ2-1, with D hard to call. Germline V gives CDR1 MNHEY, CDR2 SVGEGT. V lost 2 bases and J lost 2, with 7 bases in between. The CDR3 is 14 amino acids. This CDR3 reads CASSYEVTYNEQFF. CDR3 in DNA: TGTGCCAGCAGTTACGAGGTCACCTACAATGAGCAGTTCTTC.

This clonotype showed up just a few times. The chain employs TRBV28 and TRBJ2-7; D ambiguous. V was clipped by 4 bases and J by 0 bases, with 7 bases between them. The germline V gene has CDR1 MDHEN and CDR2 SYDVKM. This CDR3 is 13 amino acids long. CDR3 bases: TGTGCCAGCAGTTCTAGGAGCTCCTACGAGCAGTACTTC. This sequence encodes CASSSRSSYEQYF. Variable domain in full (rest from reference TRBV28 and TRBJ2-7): DVKVTQSSRYLVKRTGEKVFLECVQDMDHENMFWYRQDPGLGLRLIYFSYDVKMKEKGDIPEGYSVSREKKERFSLILESASTNQTSMYLCASSSRSSYEQYFGPGTRLTVT.

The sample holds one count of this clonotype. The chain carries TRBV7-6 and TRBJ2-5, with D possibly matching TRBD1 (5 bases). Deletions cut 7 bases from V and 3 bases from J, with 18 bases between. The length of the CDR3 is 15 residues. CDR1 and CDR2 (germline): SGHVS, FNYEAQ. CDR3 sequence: CASNSISAGKETQYF. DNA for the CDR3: TGTGCCAGCAACTCGATCTCGGCAGGGAAAGAGACCCAGTACTTC.

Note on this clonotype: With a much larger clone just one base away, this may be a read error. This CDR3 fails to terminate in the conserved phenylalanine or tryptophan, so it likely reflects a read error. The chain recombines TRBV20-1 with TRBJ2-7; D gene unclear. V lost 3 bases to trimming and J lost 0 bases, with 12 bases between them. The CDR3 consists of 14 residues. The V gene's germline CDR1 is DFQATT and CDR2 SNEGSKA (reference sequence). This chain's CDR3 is CSARSLAVSYEQYL. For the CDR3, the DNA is TGCAGTGCTAGGTCCCTGGCGGTCTCCTACGAGCAGTACTTG.

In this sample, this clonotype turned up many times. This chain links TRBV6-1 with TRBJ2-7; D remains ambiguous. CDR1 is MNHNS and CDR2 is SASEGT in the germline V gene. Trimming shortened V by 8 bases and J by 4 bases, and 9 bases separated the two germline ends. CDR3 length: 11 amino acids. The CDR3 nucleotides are TGTGCCAGCGTCGACATATACGAGCAGTACTTC. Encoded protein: CASVDIYEQYF.

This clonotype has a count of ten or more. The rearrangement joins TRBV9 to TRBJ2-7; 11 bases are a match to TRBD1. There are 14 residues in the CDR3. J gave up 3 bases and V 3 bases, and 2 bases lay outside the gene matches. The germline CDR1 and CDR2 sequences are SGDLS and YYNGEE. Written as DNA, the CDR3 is TGTGCCAGCAGCGGGGGACAGGGGGGCTACGAGCAGTACTTC. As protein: CASSGGQGGYEQYF.

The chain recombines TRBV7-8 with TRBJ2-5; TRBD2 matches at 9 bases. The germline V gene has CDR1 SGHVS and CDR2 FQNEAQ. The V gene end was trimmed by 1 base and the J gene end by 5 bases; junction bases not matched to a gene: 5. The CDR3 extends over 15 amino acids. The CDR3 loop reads CASSLGAGGLETQYF. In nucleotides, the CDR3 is TGTGCCAGCAGCTTAGGAGCGGGGGGTTTGGAGACCCAGTACTTC.

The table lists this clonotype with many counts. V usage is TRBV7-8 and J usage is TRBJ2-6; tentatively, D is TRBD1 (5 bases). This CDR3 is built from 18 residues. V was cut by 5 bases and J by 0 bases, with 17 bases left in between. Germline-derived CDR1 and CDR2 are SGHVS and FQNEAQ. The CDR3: CASSPRAGIYSGANVLTF. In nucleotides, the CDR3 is TGTGCCAGCAGCCCAAGAGCAGGGATTTACTCTGGGGCCAACGTCCTGACTTTC.

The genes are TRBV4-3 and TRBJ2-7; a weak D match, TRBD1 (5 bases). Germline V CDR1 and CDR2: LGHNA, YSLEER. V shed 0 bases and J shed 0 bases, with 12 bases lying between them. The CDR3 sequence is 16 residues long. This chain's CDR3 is CASSQEATGSSYEQYF. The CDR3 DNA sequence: TGCGCCAGCAGCCAAGAGGCCACAGGAAGCTCCTACGAGCAGTACTTC.

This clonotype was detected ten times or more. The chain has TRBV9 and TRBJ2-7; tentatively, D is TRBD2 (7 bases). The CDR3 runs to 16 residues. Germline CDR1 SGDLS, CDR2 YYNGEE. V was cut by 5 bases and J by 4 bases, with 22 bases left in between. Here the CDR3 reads CASSAGGLAVVYEQYF. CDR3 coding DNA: TGTGCCAGCAGTGCCGGGGGGCTAGCGGTCGTATACGAGCAGTACTTC.

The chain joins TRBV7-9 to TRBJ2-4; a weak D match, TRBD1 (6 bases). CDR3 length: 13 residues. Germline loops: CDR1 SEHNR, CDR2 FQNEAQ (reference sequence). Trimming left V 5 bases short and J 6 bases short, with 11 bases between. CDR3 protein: CASSLDSSNIQYF. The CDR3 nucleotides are TGTGCCAGCAGCCTGGACAGTTCAAACATTCAGTACTTC.

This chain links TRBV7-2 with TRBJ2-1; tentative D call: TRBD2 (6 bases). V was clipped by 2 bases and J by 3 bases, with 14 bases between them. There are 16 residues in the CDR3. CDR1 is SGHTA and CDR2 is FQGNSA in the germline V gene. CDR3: CASSLRSSDYYNEQFF. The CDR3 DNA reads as TGTGCCAGCAGCTTACGGTCTAGCGACTACTACAATGAGCAGTTCTTC.